This TCR beta chain was recorded in a study of blood T cell repertoires in COVID-19 (dated by TCRdb to 2018 to 2021). For context, the study as a whole: Samples covering the acute and convalescent phases of COVID-19 were provided by collaborators in the United States, Italy and Spain. The repertoires were made available in a free public database intended to serve as a resource for research on the immune response to SARS-CoV-2. Where available, HLA class I and class II types were taken from metadata supplied by the sample provider and were not determined by assay-based typing. The prospective study material was composed of cDNA or gDNA derived from T cells, B-cell-depleted T cells, or PBMCs. The samples were drawn from the first 160 participants of the ongoing ImmuneRACE study and from about 1,200 subjects provided by 6 global collaborators. The dataset comprised deeply sampled blood TCRbeta repertoires from subjects exposed to, actively infected with, or recovered from COVID-19. The sample metadata nearly always contained a de-identified subject ID, COVID-19 status, age in years and sex. What the authors observed across the whole study: The quantity of clinical and demographic metadata differed by source and by participant and was supplied without curation.

At one collaborating source in Seattle, patients were enrolled during active infection and were followed longitudinally through the course of disease. Each collaborating institution followed its own protocols to collect whole blood in K2EDTA tubes. For TCRbeta analysis, collaborators shipped samples in one of three forms: frozen whole blood, isolated PBMCs, or DNA extracted from either of those sample types. The immunoSEQ Assay, a bias-controlled multiplex PCR, was used to amplify TCRbeta CDR3 regions from genomic DNA. Regarding the original processing steps: The number of nucleated cells in each sample was estimated by amplification of reference gene primers within the assay. To quantify the absolute abundance of each unique TCRbeta CDR3 rearrangement, sequence reads were collapsed and filtered. For each sample, productive Simpson clonality was calculated by taking the square root of Simpson's diversity index across productive rearrangements. TCRdb carries this immuneACCESS record with in-frame sequences only. Its versions omit some clonotypes, under half of them owing to an unresolved V gene in the studies checked, with the rest unexplained. V and J calls and clone size follow that table, whereas D and trimming were derived from the DNA. The sample table contains 200,000 to 250,000 clones; only one count was recorded for just over 85% of them. Jointly, the top ten make up under 14% of the sample.

The CDR3 sequence holds 17 residues, the cysteine and phenylalanine included. The sequence is cut down to CDR3 DNA, 51 bases in frame from base 1. Germline trimming: 1 base from V, 4 bases from J; junction bases outside gene matches: 8. For CDR1 and CDR2, the germline V gene lists SGHDN and FVKESK. Note on this clone: Its target antigen remains unknown. No base quality values were provided; no much bigger clone lies one nucleotide off.

Sample: peripheral blood. This receptor was obtained from a middle-aged man with COVID-19, enrolled during active disease. The chain uses TRBV14 and TRBJ2-7; TRBD2 fits 12 bases in the junction. This receptor carries the CDR3 CASSQVFLAGGMYEQYF. The nucleotides read TGTGCCAGCAGCCAAGTTTTCCTAGCGGGAGGGATGTACGAGCAGTACTTC.